Shown below are 8 T cell receptor beta chains from a single sample sequenced in a study of tumor-infiltrating lymphocytes in primary liver carcinoma. The researchers produced TCR beta cDNA from roughly 500 ng total RNA with a constant-region primer. Investigators got TCR beta libraries out of three nested multiplex PCR rounds, done with slightly modified ARM-PCR. The first two PCR rounds used TRBV1-TRBV30 primers with a Cbeta primer, 9 to 11 cycles each. TCRdb fed the multiplex PCR reads into MiXCR, producing one record per CDR3 protein. The sample includes 300,000 to 350,000 distinct CDR3 sequences, about 65% of them seen just once. Alongside blood RNA obtained from unsorted whole blood, germline DNA was also extracted. The sequenced sample was peripheral blood. The receptors stem from a man between 35 and 55 years old with primary liver carcinoma and hepatitis B virus infection.

Of note for this clonotype: Sequence at one end of the junction differs from germline and may be a read error. The chain couples TRBV4-1 to TRBJ2-7; TRBD1 matches at 7 bases. The V gene's germline CDR1 is MGHRA and CDR2 YSYEKL. The CDR3 is 14 residues long. The CDR3 DNA is TGTGCCAGCAGCCCCAGACAGGGACGTGACGAGCAGTACTTC. It encodes CASSPRQGRDEQYF.

This clonotype occurred a few times. The chain couples TRBV6-1 to TRBJ1-2; D uncertain. V dropped 3 bases and J dropped 4 bases, with 12 bases sitting between them. Per germline, CDR1 MNHNS and CDR2 SASEGT. This CDR3 region has 14 residues. The CDR3 DNA is TGTGCCAGCAGTGATTTAGGGCAGTCCTATGGCTACACCTTC. It codes for CASSDLGQSYGYTF.

Points on this clonotype: This sequence may be a read error, since a much larger clone differs from it by one base. This sequence joins TRBV6-1 and TRBJ2-1, with D uncertain. CDR1 and CDR2 from the germline V gene are MNHNS and SASEGT. This CDR3 comprises 11 residues. The CDR3 protein is CVLRYYSEQFF. Written as DNA, the CDR3 is TGTGTTCTCCGGTACTACAGTGAGCAGTTCTTC.

The gene calls are TRBV6-2 or TRBV6-3 and TRBJ1-1; unclear D gene. Trimming left V 0 bases short and J 11 bases short, with 13 bases between. The CDR3 runs to 13 residues. In germline, CDR1 is MNHEY, CDR2 SVGEGT. For the CDR3, the DNA is TGTGCCAGCAGTTACTCGAGACTCACAGAGGCTTTCTTT. This gives the protein CASSYSRLTEAFF.

Points on this clonotype: This may stem from a read error, because a much larger clone lies one nucleotide away. The chain joins TRBV10-3 to TRBJ2-7; D may correspond to TRBD1 or TRBD2 (5 bases each). There are 14 residues in the CDR3. Germline CDR1 is ENHRY and CDR2 is SYGVKD. CDR3 bases: TGTGCCATCAGTGAGTCGCCGCTGGACTGGGGCGACACATTC. Translating it yields CAISESPLDWGDTF.

Worth noting for this clonotype: The germline gene is not matched at one end of the junction; a read error may be the cause. The rearrangement links TRBV11-2 to TRBJ1-6; D is ambiguous. CDR1 is SGHAT and CDR2 is FQNNGV in the germline V gene. The CDR3 contains 13 residues. DNA of the CDR3: TGTGTCAGCAGTTTAGATCTGGAGTCACCCCACCACTTT. Translated, it gives CVSSLDLESPHHF.

As concerns this clonotype: Since a much larger clone is just one base distant, this may be a read error. The chain links TRBV6-5 to TRBJ1-1; no clear D gene. CDR1 is MNHEY, CDR2 SVGAGI, per germline. The CDR3 loop spans 14 amino acids. Trimming pared 2 bases from V and 4 bases from J, leaving 11 bases between. The CDR3 loop is CASSYRESTTEAFF. CDR3 bases: TGTGCCAGCAGTTACCGAGAGAGTACCACTGAAGCTTTCTTT.

On this clonotype itself: It is unclear where the CDR3 begins or ends on the DNA, so no DNA is shown, and the CDR3 is as TCRdb lists it. The CDR3 spells CASNLARFAGGITGELFF. V is TRBV7-8 and J is TRBJ2-2; TRBD2, as called in the table, went unchecked against the DNA. Germline V gene lookup returns CDR1 SGHVS and CDR2 FQNEAQ. The CDR3 is 18 amino acids long, termini counted.